The 18 T cell receptor beta chains presented below share a single source sample, sequenced in a study of shared clonotypes between healthy human individuals. Produced via immunoSEQ multiplex PCR; TCRdb's table is partial and in-frame only. Of roughly 2 million clones in the sample, roughly 96% are singletons; the top ten hold 0.13%. The sequencing input was naive CD4+ T cells sorted from blood. Subset specified: CD45RA+ positively selected. The receptors were gathered from a man aged 18 to 30 in good health.

This chain joins TRBV5-1 and TRBJ1-5, with a possible D match to TRBD1 (6 bases). The CDR3 is made up of 15 amino acids. V lost 1 base and J 2 bases, leaving 10 bases between the germline ends. Germline V gives CDR1 SGHRS, CDR2 YFSETQ. CDR3 coding DNA: TGCGCCAGCAGCTTGTTAGGGGGTGGCAATCAGCCCCAGCATTTT. It is translated as CASSLLGGGNQPQHF.

The chain links TRBV7-9 to TRBJ2-1; TRBD2 agrees at 9 bases. Germline values: CDR1 SEHNR, CDR2 FQNEAQ (reference sequence). Trimming removed 3 bases from V and 9 bases from J; junction bases left unmatched: 6. The CDR3 is made up of 14 amino acids. Here the CDR3 reads CASSLNSGRGEQFF. The CDR3 coding sequence is TGTGCCAGCAGCTTGAATAGCGGGAGAGGTGAGCAGTTCTTC.

This clone showed up just once. This chain connects TRBV6-5 to TRBJ2-7; tentatively, D is TRBD2 (5 bases). V lost 4 bases and J lost 6, with 13 bases in between. Germline lookup yields CDR1 MNHEY and CDR2 SVGAGI. CDR3 length equals 13 residues. The CDR3 here is CASSSVAGSEQYF. DNA of the CDR3: TGTGCCAGCAGTTCCGTTGCTGGGAGCGAGCAGTACTTC.

V is TRBV30 and J is TRBJ2-5, with TRBD2 identical over 8 bases. V was clipped by 2 bases and J by 4 bases; unmatched bases: 9. The germline CDR1 and CDR2 sequences are GTSNPN and SVGIG (reference sequence). The CDR3 has 15 amino acids. The CDR3: CAWSSGGPGSETQYF. CDR3 nucleotide sequence: TGTGCCTGGAGTTCGGGGGGGCCTGGGTCAGAGACCCAGTACTTC.

Concerning this clone itself: Other DNA sequences within the sample encode an identical CDR3. V gene TRBV30 combines with J gene TRBJ1-2; possible D gene TRBD1, 5 bases. The germline V gene has CDR1 GTSNPN and CDR2 SVGIG (reference sequence). The CDR3 length is 12 residues. The V end lost 2 bases, the J end lost 5 bases, and 9 bases lay between the germline ends. CDR3 in amino acids: CAWSSQGYGYTF. The CDR3, as DNA: TGTGCCTGGAGTAGTCAGGGATATGGCTACACCTTC.

In regard to this clone: Other nucleotide sequences from this sample produce the same CDR3. The chain has TRBV18 and TRBJ1-5, with unresolved D. This CDR3 contains 16 residues. Germline CDR1 reads KGHSH; CDR2 reads LQKENI. V was shortened by 0 bases and J by 0 bases, with 9 bases between the two germline ends. The CDR3 reads CASSPPGLNSNQPQHF. CDR3 nucleotides: TGTGCCAGCTCACCACCGGGGTTGAATAGCAATCAGCCCCAGCATTTT.

This clone has a single count. The chain's CDR3 is CASSSGHTKGYGYTF. The CDR3 DNA reads TGCGCCAGCAGTTCGGGACACACCAAGGGCTATGGCTACACCTTC. The chain uses TRBV5-1 and TRBJ1-2; tentative D call: TRBD1 (6 bases). The CDR3 sequence is 15 residues long. The V end lost 5 bases, the J end lost 4 bases, and 18 bases lay between the germline ends. Germline-derived CDR1 and CDR2 are SGHRS and YFSETQ. The full variable domain, rest sourced from reference TRBV5-1 and TRBJ1-2, is KAGVTQTPRYLIKTRGQQVTLSCSPISGHRSVSWYQQTPGQGLQFLFEYFSETQRNKGNFPGRFSGRQFSNSRSEMNVSTLELGDSALYLCASSSGHTKGYGYTFGSGTRLTVV.

The chain employs TRBV2 and TRBJ1-3, with 7 bases lining up with TRBD1. CDR1 is SNHLY and CDR2 is FYNNEI in the germline V gene. J lost 0 bases, V lost 7 bases, and 3 bases had no gene match. The CDR3 loop spans 14 amino acids. CDR3 bases: TGTGCCAGCAAAGGGGGCAGCTCTGGAAACACCATATATTTT. Translated, it gives CASKGGSSGNTIYF.

This clone turned up a few times. The chain employs TRBV14 and TRBJ2-7, with 7 bases aligning to TRBD1. With 0 bases clipped from V and 3 bases from J, the junction kept 5 bases outside the gene matches. In germline, CDR1 is SGHDN, CDR2 FVKESK. The CDR3 has 15 residues. The CDR3 reads CASSQDVRGSYEQYF. The CDR3 nucleotides are TGTGCCAGCAGCCAAGATGTCAGGGGGAGCTACGAGCAGTACTTC.

The chain has TRBV19 and TRBJ2-2; D might be TRBD1 or TRBD2, each matching 6 bases. The CDR3 is 16 amino acids. Germline V lookup: CDR1 LNHDA, CDR2 SQIVND (reference sequence). The V gene lost 3 bases and the J gene lost 1 base, with 12 bases spanning the gap. CDR3 residues: CASSIRGPRNTGELFF. The CDR3 DNA sequence: TGTGCCAGTAGTATTCGGGGGCCAAGGAACACCGGGGAGCTGTTTTTT.

The gene calls are TRBV11-2 and TRBJ2-1, with a weak D call TRBD1 (6 bases). V was shortened by 7 bases and J by 3 bases, with 19 bases between the two germline ends. From germline, CDR1 is SGHAT and CDR2 FQNNGV. The CDR3 loop spans 16 amino acids. The DNA for the CDR3 is TGTGCCAGCATGAGGGCAGGGGACGCCAACTACAATGAGCAGTTCTTC. Translating gives CASMRAGDANYNEQFF.

CDR3 loop: CASRHYIGQGGEKLFF. The CDR3 DNA sequence: TGTGCCAGCCGCCATTATATAGGACAGGGGGGGGAAAAACTGTTTTTT. The chain recombines TRBV28 with TRBJ1-4; TRBD1 agrees at 10 bases. The CDR3 sequence is 16 residues long. Germline V gene data show CDR1 as MDHEN and CDR2 as SYDVKM. V lost 8 bases, J lost 8 bases, and 14 bases stayed unmatched.

V is TRBV2 and J is TRBJ2-5, with 7 bases that match TRBD1. Germline V CDR1 and CDR2: SNHLY, FYNNEI. With V trimmed by 5 bases and J by 2 bases, 8 bases remained unmatched. This CDR3 region has 15 residues. The CDR3 sequence is CASSLSTGAQETQYF. The DNA for the CDR3 is TGTGCCAGCAGTCTGAGTACAGGGGCTCAAGAGACCCAGTACTTC.

With regard to this clone: Other DNA sequences in this specimen translate into the identical CDR3. The chain has TRBV5-1 and TRBJ2-5; D might be TRBD2 (5 bases). The germline V gene encodes CDR1 SGHRS and CDR2 YFSETQ. This CDR3 contains 14 residues. Trimming removed 1 base from V and 1 base from J, with 8 bases in between. This CDR3 reads CASSLSGSQETQYF. CDR3 DNA sequence: TGCGCCAGCAGCTTGAGCGGATCCCAAGAGACCCAGTACTTC.

The chain has TRBV7-2 and TRBJ2-3; 7 nucleotides line up with TRBD2. The V and J ends lost 3 bases and 2 bases, in that order; junction bases with no gene match: 8. The CDR3 spans 16 residues. CDR1 is SGHTA, CDR2 FQGNSA, per germline. CDR3: CASSFVSSGLTDTQYF. Here the CDR3 DNA reads TGTGCCAGCAGCTTCGTTTCTAGCGGACTCACAGATACGCAGTATTTT.

The chain recombines TRBV6-1 with TRBJ1-4; 7 bases map to TRBD1. The germline gives CDR1 MNHNS, CDR2 SASEGT. The CDR3 consists of 15 residues. Germline trimming cut 4 bases from V and 7 bases from J; bases unmatched to any gene: 9. In nucleotides, the CDR3 is TGTGCCAGCAGTGTACAGGGGTGGAGTGGTGAAAAACTGTTTTTT. As protein: CASSVQGWSGEKLFF.

The gene calls are TRBV10-2 and TRBJ2-3; TRBD2 aligns across 15 bases. Germline V CDR1 and CDR2: WSHSY, SAAADI. The CDR3 extends over 19 amino acids. Losses at the gene ends were 5 bases for V and 2 bases for J; bases not matched to a gene: 11. The CDR3 region is CASSYRTSGRALVTDTQYF. The CDR3, as DNA: TGCGCCAGCAGTTATAGGACTAGCGGGAGGGCCCTCGTCACAGATACGCAGTATTTT.

J is TRBJ2-1 and V is TRBV14, with 14 bases fitting TRBD2. The ends lost 3 bases at V and 6 bases at J; junction bases unmatched: 4. Germline CDR1 reads SGHDN; CDR2 reads FVKESK. The CDR3 has 16 residues. CDR3 loop: CASSQSGLAGANEQFF. The CDR3 DNA reads TGTGCCAGCAGCCAGTCGGGACTAGCGGGGGCCAATGAGCAGTTCTTC.